The 26 T cell receptor beta chains listed next were all sequenced from one sample in a study of blood T cells in healthy people across ages. Primed by a sample-barcoded 5' primer and a J-beta primer mix, a second PCR proceeded for about 7 to 12 cycles. TCRdb analysed the 5' RACE reads with MiXCR anew, one entry per CDR3 protein. The data show about 650,000 distinct CDR3 sequences, approximately 30% seen once. What was sequenced was blood. The receptors derive from an elderly woman in good health.

In this sample, this clonotype turned up many times. This chain uses TRBV20-1 with TRBJ1-2, with no clear D. Looked up from germline, CDR1 is DFQATT and CDR2 is SNEGSKA (reference sequence). Trimming stripped 6 bases from V and 5 bases from J, with 19 bases between. The CDR3 has 14 residues. This CDR3 reads CSAGAPLTRYGYTF. The CDR3 DNA sequence: TGCAGTGCAGGAGCGCCATTGACAAGATATGGCTACACCTTC.

In regard to this clonotype: A much bigger clone sits one base away, suggesting this may be a read error. V usage is TRBV4-1 and J usage is TRBJ1-2; D not resolved. The germline V gene has CDR1 MGHRA and CDR2 YSYEKL. Trimming took off 1 base at V and 10 bases at J, with 13 bases between the two ends. The CDR3 extends over 13 amino acids. CDR3 residues: CASSQAAASDYTF. The CDR3 nucleotides are TGCGCCAGCAGCCAAGCAGCGGCGTCGGACTACACCTTC.

This clonotype has at least ten counts. The chain employs TRBV20-1 and TRBJ2-3; 14 positions agree with TRBD2. CDR3 length: 17 amino acids. V lost 6 bases to trimming and J lost 2 bases; unmatched junction nucleotides: 10. The germline gives CDR1 DFQATT, CDR2 SNEGSKA (reference sequence). DNA for the CDR3: TGCAGTGCCCCCATTGAGACTAGCGGGGGGGCCACAGATACGCAGTATTTT. Its protein product is CSAPIETSGGATDTQYF.

V gene TRBV28 combines with J gene TRBJ1-1; D call uncertain. CDR1 MDHEN and CDR2 SYDVKM come from the germline V gene. V lost 1 base to trimming and J lost 1 base, with 7 bases between them. The CDR3 totals 14 residues. The CDR3 reads CASSLSVRNTEAFF. The CDR3 coding sequence is TGTGCCAGCAGTTTATCCGTTAGGAACACTGAAGCTTTCTTT.

In its sample, this clonotype was seen many times. The V gene is TRBV12-3 or TRBV12-4, the J gene TRBJ1-4, with TRBD1 matching over 10 bases. V was clipped by 6 bases and J by 3 bases; unmatched bases: 4. The CDR3 runs 15 residues. CDR3 sequence (DNA): TGTGCCAGCAGGGGGACAGGGGTAGCTAATGAAAAACTGTTTTTT. Amino acid sequence: CASRGTGVANEKLFF.

For this clonotype: One end of the junction does not line up with germline, which may come from a read error. The chain joins TRBV5-4 to TRBJ1-2; D is perhaps TRBD1 (5 bases). The CDR3 loop spans 13 amino acids. Germline V gene lookup returns CDR1 SGHNT and CDR2 YYREEE (reference sequence). This chain's CDR3 is CVSSLGRSYGYTF. For the CDR3, the DNA is TGTGTCAGCAGCTTGGGACGGAGCTATGGCTACACCTTC.

This clonotype was seen many times. V is TRBV7-9 and J is TRBJ1-1; D gene unclear. Germline-derived CDR1 and CDR2 are SEHNR and FQNEAQ (reference sequence). Trimming removed 1 base from V and 0 bases from J, with 6 bases in between. The CDR3 totals 14 residues. The CDR3 loop reads CASSLVVMNTEAFF. CDR3 sequence (DNA): TGTGCCAGCAGCTTAGTAGTCATGAACACTGAAGCTTTCTTT.

This clonotype occurred many times. The chain uses TRBV5-1 and TRBJ2-7; possible D gene TRBD1, 6 bases. Trimming removed 4 bases at V and 6 bases at J, with 17 bases between. This CDR3 comprises 14 residues. Germline CDR1 SGHRS, CDR2 YFSETQ. CDR3 region: CASSKDRSPLEQYF. The CDR3 DNA follows: TGCGCCAGCAGCAAAGACAGGTCCCCCCTCGAGCAGTACTTC.

This clonotype has just a few counts. The junction departs from germline at one end; a sequencing error may be responsible. The gene calls are TRBV6-2 or TRBV6-3 and TRBJ2-7; D is uncertain. The CDR3 length is 13 residues. Germline loops: CDR1 MNHEY, CDR2 SVGEGT. DNA for the CDR3: TGTGCCGGCAGTTACGTCCCAACGAGGGAGCAGTACTTC. It translates to CAGSYVPTREQYF.

At least ten counts were recorded for this clonotype. V is TRBV9 and J is TRBJ1-1, with 7 bases lining up with TRBD1. Trimming at V came to 4 bases and at J to 3 bases, leaving 9 bases not matched to a gene. Germline lookup yields CDR1 SGDLS and CDR2 YYNGEE. This CDR3 is built from 15 residues. The CDR3 loop is CASSSSDRRYTEAFF. CDR3 DNA sequence: TGTGCCAGCAGCTCCTCGGACAGGAGGTACACTGAAGCTTTCTTT.

Concerning this clonotype: An end of the junction differs from the germline gene, which may be a read error. The CDR3 DNA follows: TGCGGTGCCCGCGATTCCCTAGCGGGGGGGACAGATACGCAGTATTTT. This sequence encodes CGARDSLAGGTDTQYF. The chain recombines TRBV20-1 with TRBJ2-3; 12 positions match TRBD2. Germline loops: CDR1 DFQATT, CDR2 SNEGSKA (reference sequence). The CDR3 consists of 16 residues.

The sample holds many counts of this clonotype. The rearrangement links TRBV3-1 to TRBJ2-7; D remains ambiguous. The CDR3 extends over 15 amino acids. Germline V gene sequence: CDR1 LGHDT, CDR2 YNNKEL (reference sequence). The V end lost 4 bases, the J end lost 5 bases, and 18 bases lay between the germline ends. The CDR3 loop reads CASSPVTTGFNEQYF. The CDR3 DNA follows: TGTGCCAGCAGCCCGGTTACGACGGGCTTCAACGAGCAGTACTTC.

This clonotype was counted ten times or more. This chain links TRBV6-6 with TRBJ1-2; weak D call: TRBD1 (5 bases). The germline V gene has CDR1 MNHNY and CDR2 SVGAGI (reference sequence). V gave up 4 bases and J gave up 8 bases, with 14 bases separating them. This CDR3 comprises 13 residues. CDR3 in DNA: TGTGCCAGCAGTTCCGGACGGGGCCCCGGCTACACCTTC. Its translation is CASSSGRGPGYTF.

This clonotype was observed many times. V is TRBV5-1 and J is TRBJ2-3; TRBD2 matches 14 bases. Germline V gene lookup returns CDR1 SGHRS and CDR2 YFSETQ. The CDR3 runs 19 residues. The junction had 11 bases not matched to a gene; V was cut back by 4 bases and J by 1 base. As DNA, the CDR3 is TGCGCCAGCAGCCGCGGACTAGCGGGGGGCCAGATCCGCACAGATACGCAGTATTTT. Protein sequence: CASSRGLAGGQIRTDTQYF.

This clonotype appeared a few times. V gene TRBV6-5 combines with J gene TRBJ2-2; D ambiguous. CDR3 length: 14 amino acids. The V and J ends lost 2 bases and 1 base respectively, with 5 bases between them. Per germline, CDR1 MNHEY and CDR2 SVGAGI. CDR3 residues: CASSYGRNTGELFF. The CDR3 DNA is TGTGCCAGCAGTTACGGCAGGAACACCGGGGAGCTGTTTTTT.

For this clonotype: An end of the junction differs from the germline gene, which may be a read error. The J gene is TRBJ2-1, the V gene TRBV11-3, with D hard to call. The CDR3 is 16 residues long. Per the germline V gene, CDR1 is SGHNT and CDR2 is YENEEA. CDR3 protein: CASSPPGPSPYDEQFF. CDR3 nucleotides: TGTGCCAGCAGTCCCCCGGGCCCGTCACCCTACGATGAGCAGTTCTTC.

CDR3 DNA sequence: TGCAGTGCTGAAAGATGGCCGACCCGCACAGATACGCAGTATTTT. Its translation: CSAERWPTRTDTQYF. The genes are TRBV20-1 and TRBJ2-3, with D unresolved. Germline V gene lookup returns CDR1 DFQATT and CDR2 SNEGSKA (reference sequence). Between the trimmed V and J ends, which lost 5 bases and 1 base, there was a span of 16 bases. CDR3 length equals 15 residues.

The CDR3 coding sequence is TGTGCCAGCAGTCCACCGGGGGGGAACCCCAACTATGGCTACACCTTC. This sequence encodes CASSPPGGNPNYGYTF. The chain recombines TRBV12-3 or TRBV12-4 with TRBJ1-2; TRBD1 might be the D (5 bases). This CDR3 region has 16 residues. V lost 5 bases to trimming and J lost 2 bases, with 18 bases between them.

CDR3 DNA: TGCAGTGCTAGAGTTTTACAGCGGAAGCCCCAGCATTTT. Residues: CSARVLQRKPQHF. The chain links TRBV20-1 to TRBJ1-5; unclear D gene. This CDR3 has 13 amino acids. Germline assignment: CDR1 DFQATT and CDR2 SNEGSKA (reference sequence). Trimming removed 1 base from V and 8 bases from J, with 12 bases in between.

Regarding this clonotype: A read error may produce the germline difference seen at one junction end. The chain uses TRBV4-2 and TRBJ2-6; 7 bases align to TRBD2. CDR3 length: 16 amino acids. CDR1 and CDR2 (germline): LGHNA, YNFKEQ. CDR3 sequence (DNA): TGTGTCAGCAGCCAAGAGCGGGGATCTGGGGCCAACGTCCTGACTTTC. This gives the protein CVSSQERGSGANVLTF.

In this sample, this clonotype turned up a few times. One base away lies a much larger clone, so this may be a sequencing read error. CDR3 sequence reads: CASSPTPDNEQYF. CDR3 nucleotides: TGTGCCAGCAGCCCCACCCCAGACAATGAGCAGTACTTC. The chain employs TRBV3-1 and TRBJ2-5; D gene unclear. Germline V CDR1 and CDR2: LGHDT, YNNKEL (reference sequence). V lost 4 bases to trimming and J lost 11 bases, with 17 bases between them. The CDR3 sequence is 13 residues long.

The genes are TRBV7-9 and TRBJ1-1; no definite D call. The CDR3 contains 14 residues. Trimming stripped 2 bases from V and 7 bases from J, with 14 bases between. Germline V gene lookup returns CDR1 SEHNR and CDR2 FQNEAQ (reference sequence). DNA for the CDR3: TGTGCCAGCAGCTTATTAGCGGGGAACGGTGAAGCTTTCTTT. Translation: CASSLLAGNGEAFF. The full variable domain, with the rest looked up from reference TRBV7-9 and TRBJ1-1, is DTGVSQNPRHKITKRGQNVTFRCDPISEHNRLYWYRQTLGQGPEFLTYFQNEAQLEKSRLLSDRFSAERPKGSFSTLEIQRTEQGDSAMYLCASSLLAGNGEAFFGQGTRLTVV.

V and J are TRBV6-5 and TRBJ1-6, with D perhaps matching TRBD1 (5 bases). CDR1 and CDR2 (germline): MNHEY, SVGAGI. Trimming took off 0 bases at V and 6 bases at J, with 9 bases between the two ends. This CDR3 comprises 15 residues. CDR3 bases: TGTGCCAGCAGTTACTCGGGACCTCCTAATTCACCCCTCCACTTT. Residues: CASSYSGPPNSPLHF.

On this clonotype itself: This may stem from a read error, because a much larger clone lies one nucleotide away. This chain uses TRBV10-3 with TRBJ2-7, with 7 nucleotides matching TRBD1. V trimming: 8 bases; J trimming: 3 bases; junction bases outside the gene matches: 10. This CDR3 is 14 amino acids long. Germline V lookup: CDR1 ENHRY, CDR2 SYGVKD. CDR3 nucleotides: TGTGCCATCGGTTCCGGGACAGACAACTACGAGCAGTACTTC. This sequence encodes CAIGSGTDNYEQYF.

This clonotype has at least ten counts. The chain uses TRBV7-9 and TRBJ2-1; 8 nucleotides line up with TRBD2. CDR3 length equals 15 residues. With V trimmed by 4 bases and J by 10 bases, 12 bases remained unmatched. The V gene's germline CDR1 is SEHNR and CDR2 FQNEAQ (reference sequence). The CDR3 is CASSYHTGGRREQFF. The CDR3 nucleotides are TGTGCCAGCAGCTACCATACGGGGGGGCGCAGGGAGCAGTTCTTC.

In this sample, this clonotype turned up many times. V is TRBV20-1 and J is TRBJ2-7; 7 bases line up with TRBD1. CDR1 DFQATT and CDR2 SNEGSKA come from the germline V gene (reference sequence). The CDR3 loop spans 13 amino acids. Trimming took 4 bases from V and 2 from J; bases not matched to a gene: 5. The CDR3 sequence: CSATRTGTYEQYF. In DNA, the CDR3 is TGCAGTGCTACCCGGACAGGTACCTACGAGCAGTACTTC.